One and the same sample provided the 23 T cell receptor beta chains below, sequenced in a study of blood T cell repertoires in COVID-19. TCRdb keeps only in-frame clones here, not all; method: immunoSEQ multiplex PCR. There are more than 150,000 clones in the sample; approximately 80% occur only once, and roughly 14% lies in the top ten. Sequencing input: peripheral blood. Receptors originate from a man in his forties or fifties who had recovered from COVID-19.

This chain links TRBV7-9 with TRBJ2-7, with TRBD1 matching 7 bases. J gave up 2 bases and V 5 bases, and 12 bases lay outside the gene matches. Germline assignment: CDR1 SEHNR and CDR2 FQNEAQ (reference sequence). The CDR3 loop spans 16 amino acids. CDR3 region: CASSGRQGPQTYEQYF. CDR3 bases: TGTGCCAGCAGCGGGCGACAGGGACCCCAAACCTACGAGCAGTACTTC.

This chain links TRBV2 with TRBJ2-3, with 9 bases aligning to TRBD1. Unmatched junction bases numbered 5, after V lost 9 bases and J lost 1 base. CDR3 size: 14 residues. Germline assignment: CDR1 SNHLY and CDR2 FYNNEI. The CDR3 reads CASIRDRGTDTQYF. Here the CDR3 DNA reads TGTGCCAGTATCCGGGACAGGGGCACAGATACGCAGTATTTT.

The V gene is TRBV4-2, the J gene TRBJ2-5, with TRBD2 matching over 11 bases. V shed 0 bases and J 0 bases; nucleotides not matched to a gene: 3. CDR3 length equals 17 residues. Germline assignment: CDR1 LGHNA and CDR2 YNFKEQ. DNA for the CDR3: TGTGCCAGCAGCCAAGATTCTAGCGGGAGGTACCAAGAGACCCAGTACTTC. Protein sequence: CASSQDSSGRYQETQYF.

The chain has TRBV28 and TRBJ1-2; 7 bases fit TRBD1. CDR1 is MDHEN and CDR2 is SYDVKM in the germline V gene. V gave up 7 bases and J gave up 6 bases; unmatched junction bases: 11. This CDR3 spans 14 amino acids. For the CDR3, the DNA is TGTGCCAGCAACTCTCAGGGGGGTTTTGATGGCTACACCTTC. Amino acids: CASNSQGGFDGYTF.

This clone has only one observation. The V call is TRBV9, the J call TRBJ2-7; no clear D gene. V lost 4 bases and J 0 bases, leaving 14 bases between the germline ends. Germline V lookup: CDR1 SGDLS, CDR2 YYNGEE. This CDR3 has 15 amino acids. CDR3 residues: CASSPSLGSSYEQYF. The CDR3 bases are TGTGCCAGCAGCCCAAGTTTGGGCAGCTCCTACGAGCAGTACTTC.

V and J are TRBV27 and TRBJ2-3; 13 bases are shared with TRBD2. Germline assignment: CDR1 MNHEY and CDR2 SMNVEV (reference sequence). Trimming took 4 bases from V and 3 from J; bases not matched to a gene: 19. CDR3 length equals 21 residues. The CDR3 region is CASSSNTSGRAGGKKTDTQYF. The DNA of the CDR3 is TGTGCCAGCAGTTCCAATACTAGCGGGAGGGCCGGTGGTAAGAAGACAGATACGCAGTATTTT.

The chain combines TRBV27 with TRBJ2-3; D is uncertain. V lost 1 base, J lost 4 bases, and 9 bases lay in between. The CDR3 has 14 amino acids. Germline loops: CDR1 MNHEY, CDR2 SMNVEV (reference sequence). CDR3 coding DNA: TGTGCCAGCAGTTTATTCTCTGGCCCAGATACGCAGTATTTT. This gives the protein CASSLFSGPDTQYF.

V and J are TRBV2 and TRBJ2-7; 9 nucleotides align to TRBD2. The CDR3 totals 14 residues. The V gene's germline CDR1 is SNHLY and CDR2 FYNNEI. Trimming took 5 bases from V and 0 from J; bases not matched to a gene: 2. In DNA form, the CDR3 reads TGTGCCAGCAGTCGTAGCGGGAGCTCCTACGAGCAGTACTTC. Translating gives CASSRSGSSYEQYF.

The V and J genes are TRBV2 and TRBJ2-1, with 10 bases aligning to TRBD2. The J segment lost 7 bases and the V segment lost 4 bases, leaving 7 bases of the junction unmatched. Germline assignment: CDR1 SNHLY and CDR2 FYNNEI. The CDR3 has 15 amino acids. The CDR3 is CASSGSSGSINEQFF. CDR3 DNA sequence: TGTGCCAGCAGTGGATCTAGCGGGAGTATTAATGAGCAGTTCTTC.

The chain recombines TRBV28 with TRBJ2-1; D is undetermined. V lost 3 bases and J lost 8, with 8 bases in between. Per the germline V gene, CDR1 is MDHEN and CDR2 is SYDVKM. The CDR3 sequence is 12 residues long. CDR3 bases: TGTGCCAGCAGTTTCTTGGTAGATGAGCAGTTCTTC. Residues: CASSFLVDEQFF.

The chain couples TRBV5-4 to TRBJ2-1; 9 nucleotides agree with TRBD1. The CDR3 is 14 amino acids. Germline lookup yields CDR1 SGHNT and CDR2 YYREEE (reference sequence). J gave up 8 bases and V 0 bases, and 3 bases lay outside the gene matches. The CDR3: CASSLVGTGYEQFF. CDR3 nucleotides: TGTGCCAGCAGCTTGGTCGGGACAGGGTATGAGCAGTTCTTC.

This chain joins TRBV7-2 and TRBJ2-1, with D unclear. The CDR3 runs 15 residues. Germline CDR1 reads SGHTA; CDR2 reads FQGNSA. V lost 0 bases and J lost 0, with 6 bases in between. The CDR3: CASSLAKSSYNEQFF. The CDR3 nucleotides read TGTGCCAGCAGCTTAGCGAAGAGCTCCTACAATGAGCAGTTCTTC.

The chain has TRBV6-5 and TRBJ1-6; TRBD1 might be the D (6 bases). V was cut by 2 bases and J by 13 bases, with 12 bases left in between. The CDR3 consists of 13 residues. Germline lookup yields CDR1 MNHEY and CDR2 SVGAGI. In nucleotides, the CDR3 is TGTGCCAGCAGTTACGACCAGGGGCTCCCCCTCCACTTT. Translating it yields CASSYDQGLPLHF.

The chain is built from TRBV6-2 or TRBV6-3 and TRBJ2-1, with 11 nucleotides matching TRBD2. Germline V gene lookup returns CDR1 MNHEY and CDR2 SVGEGT. V lost 5 bases, J lost 9 bases, and 24 bases stayed unmatched. The CDR3 runs to 20 residues. The CDR3 sequence: CASSPRTSGFAGSISGEQFF. The CDR3 coding sequence is TGTGCCAGCAGTCCCCGGACTAGCGGGTTTGCGGGAAGTATTTCAGGTGAGCAGTTCTTC.

This sequence joins TRBV9 and TRBJ2-2; tentatively, D is TRBD2 (6 bases). CDR3 length: 13 residues. Between the trimmed V and J ends, which lost 3 bases and 6 bases, there was a span of 9 bases. CDR1 is SGDLS, CDR2 YYNGEE, per germline. The CDR3 DNA reads TGTGCCAGCAGCGATAGACTAGCCGGGGAGCTGTTTTTT. It specifies CASSDRLAGELFF.

This clone has only one observation. J is TRBJ2-2 and V is TRBV29-1, with 9 bases that match TRBD2. The CDR3 extends over 16 amino acids. With 2 bases clipped from V and 4 bases from J, the junction kept 8 bases outside the gene matches. CDR1 is SQVTM and CDR2 is ANQGSEA in the germline V gene. The CDR3 reads CSVEFFGREGTGELFF. The CDR3 region has the DNA TGCAGCGTTGAATTTTTTGGGCGGGAGGGCACCGGGGAGCTGTTTTTT.

The chain employs TRBV28 and TRBJ2-4, with D maybe TRBD2 (6 bases). The CDR3 spans 14 residues. Between the trimmed V and J ends, which lost 8 bases and 1 base, there was a span of 12 bases. Per germline, CDR1 MDHEN and CDR2 SYDVKM. The CDR3 DNA sequence: TGTGCCAGCCGGAACGGGGGTGCCAAAAACATTCAGTACTTC. Residues: CASRNGGAKNIQYF. The complete variable domain, with remaining parts taken from reference TRBV28 and TRBJ2-4, reads DVKVTQSSRYLVKRTGEKVFLECVQDMDHENMFWYRQDPGLGLRLIYFSYDVKMKEKGDIPEGYSVSREKKERFSLILESASTNQTSMYLCASRNGGAKNIQYFGAGTRLSVL.

The V and J genes are TRBV5-4 and TRBJ2-3; 7 nucleotides line up with TRBD2. Germline V gene sequence: CDR1 SGHNT, CDR2 YYREEE (reference sequence). The CDR3 totals 15 residues. Germline trimming cut 1 base from V and 0 bases from J; bases unmatched to any gene: 2. CDR3 nucleotide sequence: TGTGCCAGCAGCTTGCCTAGCGGTAGCACAGATACGCAGTATTTT. Protein: CASSLPSGSTDTQYF.

The rearrangement links TRBV11-2 to TRBJ2-3; no clear D. The CDR3 totals 14 residues. CDR1 and CDR2 (germline): SGHAT, FQNNGV. V gave up 0 bases and J gave up 2 bases, with 6 bases separating them. CDR3 loop: CASSLDRITDTQYF. The CDR3 DNA sequence: TGTGCCAGCAGCTTAGATAGAATCACAGATACGCAGTATTTT.

V and J are TRBV13 and TRBJ2-1, with 10 positions matching TRBD2. The CDR3 covers 14 residues. The germline V gene has CDR1 PRHDT and CDR2 FYEKMQ (reference sequence). Trimming at V came to 4 bases and at J to 6 bases, leaving 3 bases not matched to a gene. The CDR3 spells CASSSLAGTNEQFF. The CDR3 DNA follows: TGTGCCAGCAGCTCACTAGCGGGAACCAATGAGCAGTTCTTC.

The V and J genes are TRBV9 and TRBJ1-5, with a tentative D call TRBD1 (6 bases). The CDR3 contains 13 residues. Between the trimmed V and J ends, which lost 4 bases and 6 bases, there was a span of 11 bases. CDR1 is SGDLS, CDR2 YYNGEE, per germline. The CDR3 bases are TGTGCCAGCAGCTACAGGGAGGGTCAGCCCCAGCATTTT. Translated, it gives CASSYREGQPQHF.

This clone came up a few times. The V gene is TRBV6-2 or TRBV6-3, the J gene TRBJ2-7; D perhaps matches TRBD2 (6 bases). V was shortened by 2 bases and J by 0 bases, with 29 bases between the two germline ends. The germline V gene has CDR1 MNHEY and CDR2 SVGEGT. The length of the CDR3 is 21 residues. CDR3 coding DNA: TGTGCCAGCAGTTACAACCAGGTGACGGGAGTATTTGTGCGAAGCTCCTACGAGCAGTACTTC. This codes for CASSYNQVTGVFVRSSYEQYF.

The rearrangement uses TRBV6-5 and TRBJ1-4, with 9 bases aligning to TRBD1. V lost 8 bases and J lost 5; bases outside the gene matches: 3. Germline assignment: CDR1 MNHEY and CDR2 SVGAGI. This CDR3 contains 13 residues. CDR3 sequence: CASVGQGNEKLFF. The CDR3 nucleotides are TGTGCCAGCGTAGGACAGGGGAATGAAAAACTGTTTTTT.